This T cell receptor (beta chain) was captured by sequencing in a study of human T cells and chemical hapten exposure. This clonotype was seen ten or more times. TCRdb analysed the RACE reads with MiXCR anew, one entry per CDR3 protein. The sample consists of about 380,000 distinct CDR3 sequences, 6% to 7% of them appearing once. The sample's time point: patch test 2, 6 weeks after DPC sensitization. Sample treatment: therapeutic diphenylcyclopropenone sensitization with weekly scalp DPC. The CDR3 loop spans 13 amino acids. V dropped 7 bases and J dropped 4 bases, with 13 bases sitting between them. CDR1 is SGHTA and CDR2 is FQGNSA in the germline V gene.

Sequencing was performed on whole blood, taken in connection with sensitization to the hapten diphenylcyclopropenone (DPC). The chain carries TRBV7-2 and TRBJ2-5; perhaps TRBD2 as D (5 bases). The source is a young woman with alopecia areata. Some clones in this sample may be carry-over from other donors' samples. This CDR3 reads CASTHTGVETQYF. CDR3 nucleotides: TGTGCCAGCACCCATACCGGGGTAGAGACCCAGTACTTC. Combining the CDR3 with reference TRBV7-2 and TRBJ2-5 gives the whole variable domain GAGVSQSPSNKVTEKGKDVELRCDPISGHTALYWYRQSLGQGLEFLIYFQGNSAPDKSGLPSDRFSAERTGGSVSTLTIQRTQQEDSAVYLCASTHTGVETQYFGPGTRLLVL.